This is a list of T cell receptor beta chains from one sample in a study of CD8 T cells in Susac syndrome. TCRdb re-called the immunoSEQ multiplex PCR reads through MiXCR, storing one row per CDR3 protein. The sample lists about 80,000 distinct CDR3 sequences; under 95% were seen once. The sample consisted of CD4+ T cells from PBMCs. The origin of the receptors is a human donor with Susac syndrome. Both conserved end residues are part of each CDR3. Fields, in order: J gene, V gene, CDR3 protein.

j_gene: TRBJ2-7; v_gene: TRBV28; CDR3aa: CASRTSPYEQYF
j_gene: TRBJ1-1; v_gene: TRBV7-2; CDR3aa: CASSYYVGAGGRMEAFF
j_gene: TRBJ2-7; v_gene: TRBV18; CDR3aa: CASSPSLGTLTYEQYF
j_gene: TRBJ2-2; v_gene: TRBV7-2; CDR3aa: CASSGRTSNTGELFF
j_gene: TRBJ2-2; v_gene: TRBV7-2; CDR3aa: CASSSRDKRTGELFF
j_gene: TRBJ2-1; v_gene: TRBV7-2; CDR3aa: CASSPRGAGGSNEQFF
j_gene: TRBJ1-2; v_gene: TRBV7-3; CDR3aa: CANPNVLDRLLPYGYTF
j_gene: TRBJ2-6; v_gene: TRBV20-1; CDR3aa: CSARELRGGANVLTF
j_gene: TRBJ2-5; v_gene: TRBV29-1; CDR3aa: CSVAPRSGLSQETQYF
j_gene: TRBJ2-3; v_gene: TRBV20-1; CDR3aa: CSAGGRDGRTDTQYF
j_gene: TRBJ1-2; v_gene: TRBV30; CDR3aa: CAWSWTGLYGYTF
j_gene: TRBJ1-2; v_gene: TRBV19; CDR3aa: CASSSGADGYTF
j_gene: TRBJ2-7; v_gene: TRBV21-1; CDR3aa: CASSPPGGRLSYEQYF
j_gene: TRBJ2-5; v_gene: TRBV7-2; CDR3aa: CASSGGPSGGETQYF
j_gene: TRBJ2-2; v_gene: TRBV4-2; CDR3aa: CASSQATGGELFF
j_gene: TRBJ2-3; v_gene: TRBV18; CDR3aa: CASSPPGIRADTQYF
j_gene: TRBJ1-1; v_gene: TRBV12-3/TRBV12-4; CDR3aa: CASSTQGILNTEAFF
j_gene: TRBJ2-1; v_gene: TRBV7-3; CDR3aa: CASSLASGYGEQFF
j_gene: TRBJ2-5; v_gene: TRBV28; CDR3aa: CAIAGPGTQYF
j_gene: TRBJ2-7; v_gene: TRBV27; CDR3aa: CASGRQTPSYEQYF
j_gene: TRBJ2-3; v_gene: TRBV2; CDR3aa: CASTPTGTDTQYF